The 10 T cell receptor beta chains reported below all come from one sample, sequenced in a study of cytomegalovirus exposure and HLA in healthy donors. With 60 Vbeta and 13 Jbeta primers, the PCR was carried out. This table comes from immunoSEQ multiplex PCR, and its TCRdb copy is limited to in-frame clones, with some not included. The data hold roughly 180,000 clones, with roughly four fifths observed a single time. Material for sequencing was PBMCs. The receptors originated from a female donor in good health and CMV-seronegative.

The chain carries TRBV28 and TRBJ2-7, with TRBD1 as a possible D gene (6 bases). From germline, CDR1 is MDHEN and CDR2 SYDVKM. The CDR3 runs 14 residues. V lost 3 bases and J lost 3, with 12 bases in between. CDR3 residues: CASSLGAGHYEQYF. DNA for the CDR3: TGTGCCAGCAGTTTGGGGGCAGGCCACTACGAGCAGTACTTC.

This chain joins TRBV6-1 and TRBJ1-5; TRBD1 matches at 10 bases. Trimming at V came to 7 bases and at J to 4 bases, leaving 4 bases not matched to a gene. CDR3 length: 14 amino acids. Germline V CDR1 and CDR2: MNHNS, SASEGT. The CDR3 reads CASTGQGINQPQHF. The CDR3 DNA follows: TGTGCCAGCACGGGACAGGGGATTAATCAGCCCCAGCATTTT.

The rearrangement joins TRBV4-1 to TRBJ2-1; TRBD2 agrees at 11 bases. CDR1 is MGHRA and CDR2 is YSYEKL in the germline V gene. CDR3 length equals 15 residues. Unmatched junction bases numbered 6, after V lost 1 base and J lost 10 bases. CDR3 in amino acids: CASSQVTSGSGEQFF. CDR3 in DNA: TGCGCCAGCAGCCAAGTTACTAGCGGGAGTGGGGAGCAGTTCTTC.

The chain is built from TRBV6-1 and TRBJ1-1; 7 bases agree with TRBD1. The CDR3 totals 15 residues. The V gene's germline CDR1 is MNHNS and CDR2 SASEGT. V lost 7 bases, J lost 0 bases, and 8 bases stayed unmatched. The CDR3 sequence: CASTPDRFMNTEAFF. DNA for the CDR3: TGTGCCAGCACCCCGGACAGGTTCATGAACACTGAAGCTTTCTTT.

This clone has a handful of counts. The chain is built from TRBV7-9 and TRBJ2-1; 12 nucleotides agree with TRBD2. The CDR3 covers 16 residues. After removal of 5 bases from V and 6 bases from J, the junction contained 8 bases not matched to a gene. CDR1 is SEHNR and CDR2 is FQNEAQ in the germline V gene (reference sequence). The CDR3 DNA follows: TGTGCCAGCAGCGCTACACTAGCGGGGGGTGGCAATGAGCAGTTCTTC. Translation: CASSATLAGGGNEQFF.

The J gene is TRBJ2-6, the V gene TRBV5-4, with 7 positions matching TRBD2. This CDR3 contains 15 residues. After removal of 4 bases from V and 4 bases from J, the junction contained 5 bases not matched to a gene. The V gene's germline CDR1 is SGHNT and CDR2 YYREEE (reference sequence). The chain's CDR3 is CASSGRVTGANVLTF. The CDR3 bases are TGTGCCAGCAGCGGGAGGGTAACCGGGGCCAACGTCCTGACTTTC.

The rearrangement links TRBV7-2 to TRBJ1-1; D not certain. CDR1 SGHTA and CDR2 FQGNSA come from the germline V gene. CDR3 size: 13 residues. V shed 2 bases and J shed 0 bases, with 4 bases lying between them. The CDR3 sequence: CASSLQVNTEAFF. CDR3 nucleotide sequence: TGTGCCAGCAGCTTACAGGTGAACACTGAAGCTTTCTTT.

This clone was counted once. The V call is TRBV12-5, the J call TRBJ1-4; maybe TRBD1 (6 bases). Germline CDR1 reads LGHNT; CDR2 reads FRNRAP. Between the trimmed V and J ends, which lost 3 bases and 3 bases, there was a span of 14 bases. The CDR3 covers 16 residues. The DNA of the CDR3 is TGTGCTAGTGGTTTAGGCGTAGGGGGGGCTAATGAAAAACTGTTTTTT. Encoded protein: CASGLGVGGANEKLFF.

V is TRBV2 and J is TRBJ2-3, with 9 nucleotides matching TRBD2. From germline, CDR1 is SNHLY and CDR2 FYNNEI. After removal of 6 bases from V and 5 bases from J, the junction contained 12 bases not matched to a gene. The CDR3 covers 16 residues. CDR3 bases: TGTGCCAGCAGAAGATCGACTAGCGGAAGGTTAGATACGCAGTATTTT. Amino acid sequence: CASRRSTSGRLDTQYF.

This chain connects TRBV6-6 to TRBJ2-7; TRBD2 matches 8 bases. Per germline, CDR1 MNHNY and CDR2 SVGAGI (reference sequence). The J segment lost 1 base and the V segment lost 6 bases, leaving 8 bases of the junction unmatched. This CDR3 is 15 amino acids long. The CDR3 region has the DNA TGTGCCAGCAGCCCGAGCGGGAGTAGGTCCTACGAGCAGTACTTC. Its protein is CASSPSGSRSYEQYF.